This TCR beta chain comes out of a study of response to subunit inactivated influenza vaccine. This clonotype was counted at least ten times. Its antigen remains unknown. From the RT-PCR reads, TCRdb called clonotypes with MiXCR, one entry per CDR3 protein. Among 500,000 or so distinct CDR3 sequences listed, 9.5% to 13% were seen once. Study-level results: The authors suggested that few new T cells are recruited per seasonal influenza vaccination.

This CDR3 comprises 16 residues. V lost 4 bases, J lost 2 bases, and 10 bases stayed unmatched. Germline V CDR1 and CDR2: ENHRY, SYGVKD. The TCR was taken from a man over 45 who received an inactivated influenza vaccine. This sequence joins TRBV10-3 and TRBJ1-1; 7 bases are shared with TRBD1. Source: PBMCs from blood, taken 40 to 50 days after vaccination. CDR3 loop: CAISGGPGTANTEAFF. In DNA form, the CDR3 reads TGTGCCATCAGTGGGGGTCCCGGGACAGCTAACACTGAAGCTTTCTTT.